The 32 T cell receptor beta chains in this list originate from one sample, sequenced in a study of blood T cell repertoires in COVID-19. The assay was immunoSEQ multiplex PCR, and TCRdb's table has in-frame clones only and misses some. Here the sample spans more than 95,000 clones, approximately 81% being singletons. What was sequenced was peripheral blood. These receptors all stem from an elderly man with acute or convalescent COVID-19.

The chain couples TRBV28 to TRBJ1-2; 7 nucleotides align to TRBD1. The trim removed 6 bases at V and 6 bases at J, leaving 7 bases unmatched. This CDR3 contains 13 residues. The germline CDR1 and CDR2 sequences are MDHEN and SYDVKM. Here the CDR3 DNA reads TGTGCCAGCAGCCGAACAGGGGTTCATGGCTACACCTTC. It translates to CASSRTGVHGYTF.

In nucleotides, the CDR3 is TGTGCCACCTTGGACAGGGGAGGGAACACCATATATTTT. This translates into CATLDRGGNTIYF. The V call is TRBV6-1, the J call TRBJ1-3; 9 bases fit TRBD1. The CDR3 has 13 amino acids. Germline V gene lookup returns CDR1 MNHNS and CDR2 SASEGT. V was pared by 10 bases and J by 7 bases, with 8 bases of the junction left unmatched.

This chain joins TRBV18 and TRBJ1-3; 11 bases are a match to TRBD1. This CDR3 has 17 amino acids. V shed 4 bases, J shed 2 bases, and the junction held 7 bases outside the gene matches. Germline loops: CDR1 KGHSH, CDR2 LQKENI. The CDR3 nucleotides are TGTGCCAGCTCACAAACCTTGGGACAGGGGGCTGGAAACACCATATATTTT. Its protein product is CASSQTLGQGAGNTIYF.

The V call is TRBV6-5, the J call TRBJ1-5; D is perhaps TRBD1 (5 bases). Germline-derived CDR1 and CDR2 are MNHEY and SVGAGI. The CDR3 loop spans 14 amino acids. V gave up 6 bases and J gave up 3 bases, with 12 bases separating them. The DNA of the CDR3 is TGTGCCAGCAGGAAGCGACAGTACAATCAGCCCCAGCATTTT. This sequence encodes CASRKRQYNQPQHF.

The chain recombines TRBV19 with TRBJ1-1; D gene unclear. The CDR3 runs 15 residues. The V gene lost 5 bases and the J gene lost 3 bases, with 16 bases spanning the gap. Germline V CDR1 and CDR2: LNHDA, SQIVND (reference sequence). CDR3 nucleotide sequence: TGTGCCAGTAGTCCCAACCGGGGTGAGCACACTGAAGCTTTCTTT. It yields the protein CASSPNRGEHTEAFF.

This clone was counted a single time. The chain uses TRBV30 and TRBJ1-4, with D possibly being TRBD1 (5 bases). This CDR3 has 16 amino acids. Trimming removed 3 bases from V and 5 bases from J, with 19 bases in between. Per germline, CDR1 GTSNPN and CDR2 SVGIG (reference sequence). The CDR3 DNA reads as TGTGCCTGGAGCGGAAAGGGAGGCAGGGTAAATGAAAAACTGTTTTTT. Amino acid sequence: CAWSGKGGRVNEKLFF.

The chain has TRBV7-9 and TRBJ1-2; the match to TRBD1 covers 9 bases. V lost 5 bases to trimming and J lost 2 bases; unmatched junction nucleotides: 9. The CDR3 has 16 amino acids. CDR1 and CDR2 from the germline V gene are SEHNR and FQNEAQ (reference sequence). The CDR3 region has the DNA TGTGCCAGCAGCCCCACTTCGACAGGGGGGAACTATGGCTACACCTTC. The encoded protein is CASSPTSTGGNYGYTF. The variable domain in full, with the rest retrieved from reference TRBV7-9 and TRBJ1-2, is DTGVSQNPRHKITKRGQNVTFRCDPISEHNRLYWYRQTLGQGPEFLTYFQNEAQLEKSRLLSDRFSAERPKGSFSTLEIQRTEQGDSAMYLCASSPTSTGGNYGYTFGSGTRLTVV.

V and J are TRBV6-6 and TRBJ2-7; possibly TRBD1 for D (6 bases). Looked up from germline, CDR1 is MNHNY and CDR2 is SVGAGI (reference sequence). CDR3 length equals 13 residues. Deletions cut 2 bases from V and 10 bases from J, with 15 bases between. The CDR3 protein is CASSYGTSLGQYF. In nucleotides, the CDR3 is TGTGCCAGCAGTTACGGGACAAGTTTGGGTCAGTACTTC.

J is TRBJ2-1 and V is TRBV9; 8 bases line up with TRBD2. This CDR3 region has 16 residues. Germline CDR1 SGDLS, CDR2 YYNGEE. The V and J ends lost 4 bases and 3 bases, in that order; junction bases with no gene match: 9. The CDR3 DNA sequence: TGTGCCAGCAGCCTCCAAACTAGCGGAAGCTACAATGAGCAGTTCTTC. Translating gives CASSLQTSGSYNEQFF.

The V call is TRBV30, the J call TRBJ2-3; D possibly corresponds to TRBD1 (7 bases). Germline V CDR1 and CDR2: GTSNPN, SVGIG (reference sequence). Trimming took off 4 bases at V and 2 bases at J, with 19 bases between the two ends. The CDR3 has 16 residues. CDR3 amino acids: CAWIRRGRYATDTQYF. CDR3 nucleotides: TGTGCCTGGATAAGGAGGGGGCGTTATGCCACAGATACGCAGTATTTT.

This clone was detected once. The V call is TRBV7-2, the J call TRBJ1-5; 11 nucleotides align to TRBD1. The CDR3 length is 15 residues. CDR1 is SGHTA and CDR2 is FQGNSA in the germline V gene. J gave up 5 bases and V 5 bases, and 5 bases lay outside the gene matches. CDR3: CASSTRTGGDQPQHF. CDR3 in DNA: TGTGCCAGCAGCACCCGGACAGGGGGCGATCAGCCCCAGCATTTT.

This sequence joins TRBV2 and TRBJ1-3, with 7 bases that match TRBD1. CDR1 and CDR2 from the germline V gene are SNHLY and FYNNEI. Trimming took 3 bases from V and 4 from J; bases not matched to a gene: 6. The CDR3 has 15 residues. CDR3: CASSETTGLGNTIYF. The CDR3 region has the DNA TGTGCCAGCAGTGAGACGACAGGGTTGGGAAACACCATATATTTT.

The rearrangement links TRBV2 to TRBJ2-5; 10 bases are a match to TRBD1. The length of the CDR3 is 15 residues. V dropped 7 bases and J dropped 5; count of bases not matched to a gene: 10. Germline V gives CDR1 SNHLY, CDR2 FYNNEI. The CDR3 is CASNLDPGQGETQYF. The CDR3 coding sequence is TGTGCCAGCAATTTGGATCCGGGACAGGGGGAGACCCAGTACTTC.

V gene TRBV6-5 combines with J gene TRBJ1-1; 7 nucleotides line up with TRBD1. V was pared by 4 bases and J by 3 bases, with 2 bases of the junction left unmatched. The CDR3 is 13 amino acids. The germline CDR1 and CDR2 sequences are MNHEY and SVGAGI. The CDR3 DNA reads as TGTGCCAGCAGTTTTACAGGGGACACTGAAGCTTTCTTT. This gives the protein CASSFTGDTEAFF.

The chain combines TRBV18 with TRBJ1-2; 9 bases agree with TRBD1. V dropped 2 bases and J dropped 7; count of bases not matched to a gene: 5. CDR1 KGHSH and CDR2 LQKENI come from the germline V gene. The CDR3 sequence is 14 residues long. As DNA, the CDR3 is TGTGCCAGCTCACCAACAGGGGGCGAAGCTGGCTACACCTTC. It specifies CASSPTGGEAGYTF.

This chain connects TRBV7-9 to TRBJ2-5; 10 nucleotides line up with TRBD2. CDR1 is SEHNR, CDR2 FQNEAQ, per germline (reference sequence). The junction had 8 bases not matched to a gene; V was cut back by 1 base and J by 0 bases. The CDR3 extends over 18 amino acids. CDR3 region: CASSLGLAGEGYQETQYF. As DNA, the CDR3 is TGTGCCAGCAGCTTAGGGCTAGCGGGAGAGGGGTACCAAGAGACCCAGTACTTC.

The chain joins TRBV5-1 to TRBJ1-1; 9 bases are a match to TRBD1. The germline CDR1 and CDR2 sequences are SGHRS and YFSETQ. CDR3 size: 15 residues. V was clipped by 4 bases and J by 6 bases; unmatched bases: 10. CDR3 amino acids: CASSGPGTGSSEAFF. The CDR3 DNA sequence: TGCGCCAGCAGCGGACCCGGGACAGGGTCATCTGAAGCTTTCTTT.

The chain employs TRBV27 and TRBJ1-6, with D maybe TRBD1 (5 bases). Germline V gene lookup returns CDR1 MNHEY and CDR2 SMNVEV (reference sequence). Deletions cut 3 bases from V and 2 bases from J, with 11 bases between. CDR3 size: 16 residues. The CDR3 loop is CASSFRARPYNSPLHF. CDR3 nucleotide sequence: TGTGCCAGCAGTTTCAGGGCCCGGCCCTATAATTCACCCCTCCACTTT.

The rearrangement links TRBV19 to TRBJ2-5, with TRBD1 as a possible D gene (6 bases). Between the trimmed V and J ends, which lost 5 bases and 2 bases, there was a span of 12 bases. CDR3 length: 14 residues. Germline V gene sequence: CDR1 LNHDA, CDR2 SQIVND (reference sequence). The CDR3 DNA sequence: TGTGCCAGTAGTCCAGGGGTCATACAAGAGACCCAGTACTTC. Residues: CASSPGVIQETQYF.

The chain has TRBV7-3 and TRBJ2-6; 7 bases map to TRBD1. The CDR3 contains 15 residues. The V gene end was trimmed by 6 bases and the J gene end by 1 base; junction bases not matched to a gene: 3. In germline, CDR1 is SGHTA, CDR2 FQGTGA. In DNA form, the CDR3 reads TGTGCCAGCAGTCGACAGGGATCTGGGGCCAACGTCCTGACTTTC. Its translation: CASSRQGSGANVLTF.

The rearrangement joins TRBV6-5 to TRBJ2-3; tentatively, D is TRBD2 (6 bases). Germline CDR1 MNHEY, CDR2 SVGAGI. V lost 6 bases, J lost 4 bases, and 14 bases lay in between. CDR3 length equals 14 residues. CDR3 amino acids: CASSATRSADTQYF. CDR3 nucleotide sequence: TGTGCCAGCAGCGCGACTAGATCCGCAGATACGCAGTATTTT.

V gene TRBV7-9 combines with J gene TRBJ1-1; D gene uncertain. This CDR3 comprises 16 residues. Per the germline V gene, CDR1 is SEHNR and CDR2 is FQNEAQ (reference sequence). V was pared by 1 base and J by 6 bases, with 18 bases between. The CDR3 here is CASSLGVGRGGPEAFF. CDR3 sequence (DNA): TGTGCCAGCAGCTTAGGAGTAGGGCGTGGCGGGCCTGAAGCTTTCTTT. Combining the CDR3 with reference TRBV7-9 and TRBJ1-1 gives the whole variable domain DTGVSQNPRHKITKRGQNVTFRCDPISEHNRLYWYRQTLGQGPEFLTYFQNEAQLEKSRLLSDRFSAERPKGSFSTLEIQRTEQGDSAMYLCASSLGVGRGGPEAFFGQGTRLTVV.

The CDR3 DNA sequence: TGTGCCAGCAGTTTAGCGGGGGTTCGGTCCTACGAGCAGTACTTC. Its protein product is CASSLAGVRSYEQYF. The chain joins TRBV28 to TRBJ2-7; TRBD2 matches 7 bases. The CDR3 loop spans 15 amino acids. V was pared by 2 bases and J by 1 base, with 5 bases of the junction left unmatched. Per germline, CDR1 MDHEN and CDR2 SYDVKM.

This chain's CDR3 is CAWTPNNSGNTIYF. The CDR3 DNA follows: TGTGCCTGGACACCTAATAACTCTGGAAACACCATATATTTT. V gene TRBV30 combines with J gene TRBJ1-3; D call uncertain. Germline CDR1 is GTSNPN and CDR2 is SVGIG (reference sequence). V was shortened by 4 bases and J by 0 bases, with 10 bases between the two germline ends. The CDR3 has 14 residues.

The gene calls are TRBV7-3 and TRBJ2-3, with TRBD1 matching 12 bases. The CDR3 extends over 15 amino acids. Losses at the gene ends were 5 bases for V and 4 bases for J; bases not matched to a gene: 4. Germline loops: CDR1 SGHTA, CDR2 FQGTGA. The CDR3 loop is CASSAGQGASDTQYF. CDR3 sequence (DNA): TGTGCCAGCAGCGCGGGACAGGGGGCGTCAGATACGCAGTATTTT.

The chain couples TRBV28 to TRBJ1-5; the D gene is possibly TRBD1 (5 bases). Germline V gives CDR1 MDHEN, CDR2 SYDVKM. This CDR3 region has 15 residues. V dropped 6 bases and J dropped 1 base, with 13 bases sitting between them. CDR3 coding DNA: TGTGCCAGCAGACCCGGGGGGGGGAGCAATCAGCCCCAGCATTTT. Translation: CASRPGGGSNQPQHF.

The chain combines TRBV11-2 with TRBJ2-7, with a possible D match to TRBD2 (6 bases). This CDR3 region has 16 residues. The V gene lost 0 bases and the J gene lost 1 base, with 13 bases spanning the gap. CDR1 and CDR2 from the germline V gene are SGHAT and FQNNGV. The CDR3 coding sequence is TGTGCCAGCAGCTTAGACGGCCGGGGGAGGTCCTACGAGCAGTACTTC. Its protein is CASSLDGRGRSYEQYF.

CDR3 nucleotide sequence: TGTGCCAGCAGCTTGTCACTAGCGGGGAACAATGAGCAGTTCTTC. As protein: CASSLSLAGNNEQFF. V is TRBV5-6 and J is TRBJ2-1; 10 bases agree with TRBD2. CDR1 SGHDT and CDR2 YYEEEE come from the germline V gene. The V and J ends lost 1 base and 5 bases, in that order; junction bases with no gene match: 3. This CDR3 is built from 15 residues.

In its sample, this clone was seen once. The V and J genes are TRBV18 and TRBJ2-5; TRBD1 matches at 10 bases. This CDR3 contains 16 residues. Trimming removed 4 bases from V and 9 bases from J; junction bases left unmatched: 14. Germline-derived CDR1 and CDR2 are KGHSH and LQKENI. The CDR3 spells CASSLESGTGERAQYF. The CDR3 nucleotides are TGTGCCAGCTCACTCGAATCCGGGACAGGGGAAAGGGCCCAGTACTTC.

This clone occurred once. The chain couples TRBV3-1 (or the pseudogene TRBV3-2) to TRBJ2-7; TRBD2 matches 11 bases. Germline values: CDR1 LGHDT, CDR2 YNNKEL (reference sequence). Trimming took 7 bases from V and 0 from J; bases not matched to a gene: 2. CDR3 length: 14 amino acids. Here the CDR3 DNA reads TGTGCCAGCAAGACTAGCGGGACCTCCTACGAGCAGTACTTC. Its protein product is CASKTSGTSYEQYF.

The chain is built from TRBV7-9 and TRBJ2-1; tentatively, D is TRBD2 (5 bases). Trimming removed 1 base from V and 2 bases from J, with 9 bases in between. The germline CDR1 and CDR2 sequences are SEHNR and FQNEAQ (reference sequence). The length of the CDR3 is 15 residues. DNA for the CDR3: TGTGCCAGCAGCTTAGAACTAGTCGCCTACAATGAGCAGTTCTTC. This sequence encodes CASSLELVAYNEQFF.

CDR3 sequence (DNA): TGTGCCAGCTCACCACACACACAAGAGACCCAGTACTTC. The encoded protein is CASSPHTQETQYF. The gene calls are TRBV18 and TRBJ2-5, with no clear D. CDR1 is KGHSH, CDR2 LQKENI, per germline. CDR3 length: 13 amino acids. Deletions cut 1 base from V and 2 bases from J, with 5 bases between.